These 24 T cell receptor beta chains were all obtained from the same sample, sequenced in a study of control samples from healthy donors and cancer patients. Profiled with immunoSEQ multiplex PCR; TCRdb holds only in-frame clones, not every one. Of approximately 52,000 clones detected, over 75% appear once; the ten largest clones hold 3% to 4%. The sequenced sample consisted of blood. These TCRs come from a middle-aged man in good health.

This clone has a handful of counts. CDR3 region: CASSYQGAAYEQYF. The CDR3 DNA is TGTGCCAGCAGTTACCAGGGGGCGGCCTACGAGCAGTACTTC. The chain has TRBV6-6 and TRBJ2-7; 8 positions match TRBD1. The CDR3 is 14 residues long. J was trimmed by 2 bases and V by 2 bases; bases with no gene match: 2. Looked up from germline, CDR1 is MNHNY and CDR2 is SVGAGI (reference sequence).

The genes are TRBV4-1 and TRBJ2-7; D is undetermined. This CDR3 is built from 16 residues. V was trimmed by 0 bases and J by 0 bases, leaving 12 bases between them. Germline CDR1 reads MGHRA; CDR2 reads YSYEKL. CDR3 amino acids: CASSQEVTGSSYEQYF. CDR3 coding DNA: TGCGCCAGCAGCCAAGAGGTGACGGGTAGCTCCTACGAGCAGTACTTC.

The chain carries TRBV4-3 and TRBJ2-7; possibly TRBD1 or TRBD2 for D (5 bases each). V was pared by 1 base and J by 10 bases, with 14 bases between. Germline CDR1 reads LGHNA; CDR2 reads YSLEER. The CDR3 totals 13 residues. CDR3 in amino acids: CASSQGPGAAQYF. CDR3 coding DNA: TGCGCCAGCAGCCAAGGTCCCGGGGCGGCCCAGTACTTC.

V is TRBV27 and J is TRBJ2-7; 11 bases align to TRBD2. V was pared by 4 bases and J by 0 bases, with 17 bases of the junction left unmatched. The CDR3 loop spans 20 amino acids. CDR1 and CDR2 (germline): MNHEY, SMNVEV (reference sequence). The CDR3 loop is CASSSLPLVSGRGTSYEQYF. CDR3 bases: TGTGCCAGCAGTTCCCTTCCGCTTGTTAGCGGGAGGGGAACCTCCTACGAGCAGTACTTC.

V is TRBV11-2 and J is TRBJ2-3; unclear D gene. CDR3 size: 14 residues. V was clipped by 5 bases and J by 1 base, with 10 bases between them. Germline V lookup: CDR1 SGHAT, CDR2 FQNNGV. The CDR3 nucleotides are TGTGCCAGCAGCCCGAGCTGGGGCACAGATACGCAGTATTTT. Translated, it gives CASSPSWGTDTQYF.

The gene calls are TRBV5-1 and TRBJ1-1; TRBD1 might be the D (5 bases). Trimming shortened V by 4 bases and J by 2 bases, and 15 bases separated the two germline ends. CDR3 length: 15 amino acids. CDR1 SGHRS and CDR2 YFSETQ come from the germline V gene. The CDR3: CASSVWGLGNTEAFF. As DNA, the CDR3 is TGCGCCAGCAGCGTCTGGGGGTTGGGAAACACTGAAGCTTTCTTT. The full variable domain, its missing parts supplied by reference TRBV5-1 and TRBJ1-1, is KAGVTQTPRYLIKTRGQQVTLSCSPISGHRSVSWYQQTPGQGLQFLFEYFSETQRNKGNFPGRFSGRQFSNSRSEMNVSTLELGDSALYLCASSVWGLGNTEAFFGQGTRLTVV.

V and J are TRBV28 and TRBJ2-1, with 11 bases aligning to TRBD2. Germline V gene data show CDR1 as MDHEN and CDR2 as SYDVKM. The V and J ends lost 6 bases and 0 bases, in that order; junction bases with no gene match: 4. The CDR3 consists of 16 residues. The CDR3 DNA reads as TGTGCCAGCAGAACCGGACTAGCGGGCTCCTACAATGAGCAGTTCTTC. Protein: CASRTGLAGSYNEQFF.

This clone appeared a few times. This chain connects TRBV19 to TRBJ1-5; the D gene is possibly TRBD1 (6 bases). The CDR3 is 14 amino acids. CDR1 is LNHDA and CDR2 is SQIVND in the germline V gene (reference sequence). Between the trimmed V and J ends, which lost 6 bases and 7 bases, there was a span of 16 bases. CDR3 bases: TGTGCCAGTAGAGAGAAGGGGGTCTACCAGCCCCAGCATTTT. This gives the protein CASREKGVYQPQHF.

This clone was found once. The CDR3 coding sequence is TGTGCCAGCAGTAATGGACAGGGAGATGAAGCTTTCTTT. Its protein product is CASSNGQGDEAFF. The rearrangement uses TRBV12-3 or TRBV12-4 and TRBJ1-1, with 8 nucleotides matching TRBD1. The CDR3 consists of 13 residues. Trimming at V came to 5 bases and at J to 7 bases, leaving 6 bases not matched to a gene.

The chain links TRBV7-6 to TRBJ1-1, with TRBD1 matching 7 bases. The CDR3 length is 13 residues. Per the germline V gene, CDR1 is SGHVS and CDR2 is FNYEAQ. J gave up 3 bases and V 6 bases, and 4 bases lay outside the gene matches. CDR3 loop: CASSRQGYTEAFF. The CDR3, as DNA: TGTGCCAGCAGTCGACAGGGCTACACTGAAGCTTTCTTT.

This chain joins TRBV3-1 (or the pseudogene TRBV3-2) and TRBJ1-3; TRBD1 agrees at 8 bases. The CDR3 covers 15 residues. V trimming: 5 bases; J trimming: 2 bases; junction bases outside the gene matches: 5. Germline values: CDR1 LGHDT, CDR2 YNNKEL (reference sequence). CDR3 sequence (DNA): TGTGCCAGCAGCTCATCAGGGGGCACTGGAAACACCATATATTTT. This sequence encodes CASSSSGGTGNTIYF.

V usage is TRBV2 and J usage is TRBJ1-5; the D gene is possibly TRBD1 (6 bases). The V end was cut by 1 base, the J end by 7 bases, with 14 bases between. The CDR3 is 15 residues long. Germline-derived CDR1 and CDR2 are SNHLY and FYNNEI. CDR3 protein: CASSEDGGGPQPQHF. CDR3 in DNA: TGTGCCAGCAGTGAAGATGGAGGGGGGCCCCAGCCCCAGCATTTT.

This chain links TRBV5-1 with TRBJ2-5; perhaps TRBD2 as D (5 bases). V shed 2 bases and J shed 4 bases, with 12 bases lying between them. Germline loops: CDR1 SGHRS, CDR2 YFSETQ. The length of the CDR3 is 14 residues. The CDR3 nucleotides read TGCGCCAGCAGCTTTCGACCTGCGGGAGAGACCCAGTACTTC. It specifies CASSFRPAGETQYF.

The chain couples TRBV19 to TRBJ1-5, with 8 nucleotides matching TRBD1. V lost 4 bases and J lost 6; bases outside the gene matches: 8. Germline loops: CDR1 LNHDA, CDR2 SQIVND (reference sequence). This CDR3 is built from 15 residues. The DNA of the CDR3 is TGTGCCAGTAGTACGACCGGGACAGGAGGTCAGCCCCAGCATTTT. The encoded protein is CASSTTGTGGQPQHF.

The rearrangement uses TRBV7-9 and TRBJ2-7; D not resolved. V lost 4 bases and J lost 4, with 11 bases in between. CDR1 SEHNR and CDR2 FQNEAQ come from the germline V gene (reference sequence). This CDR3 spans 13 amino acids. CDR3 region: CASSSPLTYEQYF. DNA for the CDR3: TGTGCCAGCAGCTCCCCATTGACTTACGAGCAGTACTTC.

The CDR3 DNA follows: TGTGCCACCAGTGATCTGCGGGGGGGTAGCTCCTACAATGAGCAGTTCTTC. This translates into CATSDLRGGSSYNEQFF. The chain has TRBV24-1 and TRBJ2-1; 9 positions agree with TRBD2. The CDR3 consists of 17 residues. V lost 3 bases and J lost 0; bases outside the gene matches: 5. Germline CDR1 and CDR2: KGHDR and SFDVKD.

This clone was recorded only once. This chain's CDR3 is CASSPADREDFNTIYF. The CDR3 DNA reads as TGTGCCAGCAGCCCTGCGGACAGGGAAGACTTCAACACCATATATTTT. The chain uses TRBV9 and TRBJ1-3; TRBD1 aligns across 8 bases. From germline, CDR1 is SGDLS and CDR2 YYNGEE. Germline trimming cut 4 bases from V and 7 bases from J; bases unmatched to any gene: 13. The CDR3 is made up of 16 amino acids.

This chain links TRBV11-3 with TRBJ2-5; 7 bases are a match to TRBD2. Trimming cost V 5 bases and J 2 bases; bases outside gene matches: 14. The V gene's germline CDR1 is SGHNT and CDR2 YENEEA. The CDR3 spans 17 residues. For the CDR3, the DNA is TGTGCCAGCAGCCTCTCCCGGGGCGGGAGTAAGCAAGAGACCCAGTACTTC. The encoded protein is CASSLSRGGSKQETQYF.

This chain uses TRBV6-6 with TRBJ1-5; D is perhaps TRBD1 (5 bases). Trimming removed 7 bases at V and 13 bases at J, with 17 bases between. Germline V gives CDR1 MNHNY, CDR2 SVGAGI (reference sequence). The CDR3 runs 12 residues. The DNA for the CDR3 is TGTGCCAGCACCCCGGCGACGGGGCAACAGCATTTT. Residues: CASTPATGQQHF.

On this clone itself: Its ends do not fully match the called genes, so a read error is possible. The rearrangement joins TRBV19 to TRBJ1-4; D remains unclear. The CDR3 covers 13 residues. The germline CDR1 and CDR2 sequences are LNHDA and SQIVND (reference sequence). CDR3 sequence: CASSITVNEELFF. The CDR3, as DNA: TGTGCCAGTAGTATAACCGTAAATGAAGAACTGTTTTTT.

This chain links TRBV11-3 with TRBJ2-1, with TRBD2 identical over 12 bases. The CDR3 length is 16 residues. The V segment lost 5 bases and the J segment 7 bases; nucleotides outside the gene matches: 9. Germline V gene sequence: CDR1 SGHNT, CDR2 YENEEA. This CDR3 is CASSAGTSGYGNEQFF. As DNA, the CDR3 is TGTGCCAGCAGCGCCGGGACTAGCGGGTATGGAAATGAGCAGTTCTTC.

V is TRBV28 and J is TRBJ2-7; maybe TRBD1 (6 bases). Trimming left V 4 bases short and J 3 bases short, with 10 bases between. The length of the CDR3 is 13 residues. The germline gives CDR1 MDHEN, CDR2 SYDVKM. The CDR3 sequence is CASSSGQSYEQYF. DNA for the CDR3: TGTGCCAGCAGTTCAGGACAGAGCTACGAGCAGTACTTC.

The V gene is TRBV11-2, the J gene TRBJ1-4; 8 nucleotides agree with TRBD1. The J segment lost 8 bases and the V segment lost 5 bases, leaving 4 bases of the junction unmatched. Germline V CDR1 and CDR2: SGHAT, FQNNGV. CDR3 size: 13 residues. Here the CDR3 reads CASSQGAEEKLFF. As DNA, the CDR3 is TGTGCCAGCAGCCAGGGGGCTGAAGAAAAACTGTTTTTT.

V and J are TRBV27 and TRBJ1-1; 10 bases map to TRBD1. The CDR3 sequence is 14 residues long. V shed 5 bases and J 5 bases; nucleotides not matched to a gene: 5. Germline CDR1 and CDR2: MNHEY and SMNVEV (reference sequence). The CDR3, as DNA: TGTGCCAGCAGTCGACAGGGGGCCTTTACTGAAGCTTTCTTT. As protein: CASSRQGAFTEAFF.